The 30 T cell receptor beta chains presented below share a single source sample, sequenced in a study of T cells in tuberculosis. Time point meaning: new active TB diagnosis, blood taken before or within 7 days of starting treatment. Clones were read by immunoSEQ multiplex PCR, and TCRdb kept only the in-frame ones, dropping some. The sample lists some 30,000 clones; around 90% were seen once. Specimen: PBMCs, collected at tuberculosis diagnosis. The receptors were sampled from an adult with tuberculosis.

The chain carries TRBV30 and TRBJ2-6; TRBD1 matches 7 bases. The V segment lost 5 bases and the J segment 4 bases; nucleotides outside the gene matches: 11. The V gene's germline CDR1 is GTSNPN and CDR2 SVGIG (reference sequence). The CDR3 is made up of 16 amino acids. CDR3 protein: CAWSRDSIPGANVLTF. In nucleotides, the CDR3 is TGTGCCTGGTCCCGGGACAGTATACCCGGGGCCAACGTCCTGACTTTC.

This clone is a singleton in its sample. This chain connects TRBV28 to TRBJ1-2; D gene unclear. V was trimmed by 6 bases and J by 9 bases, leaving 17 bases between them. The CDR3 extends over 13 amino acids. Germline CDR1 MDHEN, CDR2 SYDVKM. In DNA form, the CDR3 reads TGTGCCAGCAGGCCGGGAGGAGGAGGGAGCTACACCTTC. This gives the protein CASRPGGGGSYTF.

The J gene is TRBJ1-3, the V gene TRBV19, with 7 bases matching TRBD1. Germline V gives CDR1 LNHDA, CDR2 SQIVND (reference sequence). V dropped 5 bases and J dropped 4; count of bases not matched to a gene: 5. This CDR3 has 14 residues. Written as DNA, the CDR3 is TGTGCCAGTAGTTTGACAGGGTCGGGAAACACCATATATTTT. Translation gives CASSLTGSGNTIYF.

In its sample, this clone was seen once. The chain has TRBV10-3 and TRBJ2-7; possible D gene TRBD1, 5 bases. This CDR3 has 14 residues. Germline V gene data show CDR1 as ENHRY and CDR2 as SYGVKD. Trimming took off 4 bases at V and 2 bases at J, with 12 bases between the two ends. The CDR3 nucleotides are TGTGCCATCAGTGCAAGACAGAATACCTACGAGCAGTACTTC. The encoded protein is CAISARQNTYEQYF.

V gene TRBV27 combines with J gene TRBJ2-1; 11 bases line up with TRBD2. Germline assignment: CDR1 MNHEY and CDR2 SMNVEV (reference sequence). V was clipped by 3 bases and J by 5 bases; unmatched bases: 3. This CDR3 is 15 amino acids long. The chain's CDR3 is CASSFRTSGHNEQFF. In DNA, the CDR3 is TGTGCCAGCAGTTTTCGGACTAGCGGGCACAATGAGCAGTTCTTC.

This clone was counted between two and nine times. This CDR3 reads CASSSAQGALNTQYF. CDR3 DNA: TGTGCCAGCAGTTCAGCACAGGGGGCGCTGAATACGCAGTATTTT. V is TRBV27 and J is TRBJ2-3, with 9 bases lining up with TRBD1. The CDR3 sequence is 15 residues long. Germline lookup yields CDR1 MNHEY and CDR2 SMNVEV (reference sequence). V lost 4 bases, J lost 7 bases, and 9 bases stayed unmatched.

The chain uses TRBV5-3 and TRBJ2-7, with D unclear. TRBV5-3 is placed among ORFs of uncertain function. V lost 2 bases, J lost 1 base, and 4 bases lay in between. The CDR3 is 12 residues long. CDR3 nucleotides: TGTGCCAGAAGCTTCATTTCCTACGAGCAGTACTTC. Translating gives CARSFISYEQYF.

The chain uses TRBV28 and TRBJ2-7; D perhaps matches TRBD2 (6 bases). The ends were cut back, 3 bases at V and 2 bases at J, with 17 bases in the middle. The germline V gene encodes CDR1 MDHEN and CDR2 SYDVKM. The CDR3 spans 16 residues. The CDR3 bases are TGTGCCAGCAGTTTCTCCGGGGAGGTCTTACCCTACGAGCAGTACTTC. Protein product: CASSFSGEVLPYEQYF.

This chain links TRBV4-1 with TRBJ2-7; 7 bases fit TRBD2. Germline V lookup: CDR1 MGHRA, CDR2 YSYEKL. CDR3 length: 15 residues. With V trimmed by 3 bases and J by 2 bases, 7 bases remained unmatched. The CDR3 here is CASSQPSGATYEQYF. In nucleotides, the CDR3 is TGCGCCAGCAGCCAGCCAAGCGGGGCGACCTACGAGCAGTACTTC.

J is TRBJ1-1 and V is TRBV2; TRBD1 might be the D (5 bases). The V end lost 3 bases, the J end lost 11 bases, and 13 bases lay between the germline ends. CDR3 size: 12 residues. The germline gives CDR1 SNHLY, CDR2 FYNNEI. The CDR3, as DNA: TGTGCCAGCAGTGACTCAGGGCCTAGGGCTTTCTTT. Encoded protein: CASSDSGPRAFF.

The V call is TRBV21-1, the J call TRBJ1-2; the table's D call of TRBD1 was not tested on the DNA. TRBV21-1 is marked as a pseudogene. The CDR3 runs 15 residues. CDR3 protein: CASSKAVRNNYGYTF. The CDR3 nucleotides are TGTGCCAGCAGCAAAGCGGTCAGAAACAACTATGGCTACACCTTC.

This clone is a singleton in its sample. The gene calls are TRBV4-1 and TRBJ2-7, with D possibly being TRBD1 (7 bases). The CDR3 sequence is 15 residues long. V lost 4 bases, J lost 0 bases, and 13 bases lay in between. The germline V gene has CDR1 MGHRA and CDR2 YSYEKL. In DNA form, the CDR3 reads TGCGCCAGCAGCCTCTCAGGGGGGAGCTCCTACGAGCAGTACTTC. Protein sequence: CASSLSGGSSYEQYF.

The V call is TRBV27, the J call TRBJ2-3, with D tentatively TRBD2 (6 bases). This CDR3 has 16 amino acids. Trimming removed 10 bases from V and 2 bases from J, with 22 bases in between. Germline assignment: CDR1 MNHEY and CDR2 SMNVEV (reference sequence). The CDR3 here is CATLRLSGPFTDTQYF. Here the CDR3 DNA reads TGTGCCACCCTCCGCTTGAGCGGGCCATTCACAGATACGCAGTATTTT.

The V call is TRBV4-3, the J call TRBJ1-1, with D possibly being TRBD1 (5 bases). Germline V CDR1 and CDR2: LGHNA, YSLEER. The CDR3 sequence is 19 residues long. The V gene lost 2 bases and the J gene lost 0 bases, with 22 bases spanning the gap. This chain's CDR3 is CASSQYLGGDVSMNTEAFF. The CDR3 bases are TGCGCCAGCAGCCAATACCTGGGAGGGGATGTTTCGATGAACACTGAAGCTTTCTTT.

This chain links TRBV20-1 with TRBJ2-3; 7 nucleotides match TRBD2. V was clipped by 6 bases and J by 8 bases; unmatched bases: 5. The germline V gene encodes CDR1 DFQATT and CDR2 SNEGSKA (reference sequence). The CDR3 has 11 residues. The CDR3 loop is CSAGGSGTQYF. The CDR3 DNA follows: TGCAGTGCCGGGGGGAGTGGTACGCAGTATTTT.

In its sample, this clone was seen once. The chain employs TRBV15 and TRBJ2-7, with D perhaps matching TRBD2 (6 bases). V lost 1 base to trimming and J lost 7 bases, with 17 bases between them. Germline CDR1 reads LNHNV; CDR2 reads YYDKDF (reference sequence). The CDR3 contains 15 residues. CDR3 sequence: CATSRADLASSEQYF. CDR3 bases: TGTGCCACCAGCAGAGCGGATCTAGCGTCGAGTGAGCAGTACTTC.

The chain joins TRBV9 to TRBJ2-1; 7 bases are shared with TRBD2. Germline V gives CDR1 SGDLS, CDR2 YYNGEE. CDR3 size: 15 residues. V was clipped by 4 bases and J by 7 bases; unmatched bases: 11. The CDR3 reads CASSLLSREDNEQFF. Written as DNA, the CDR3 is TGTGCCAGCAGCCTCTTATCCCGGGAGGATAATGAGCAGTTCTTC. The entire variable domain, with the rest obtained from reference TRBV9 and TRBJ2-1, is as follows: DSGVTQTPKHLITATGQRVTLRCSPRSGDLSVYWYQQSLDQGLQFLIQYYNGEERAKGNILERFSAQQFPDLHSELNLSSLELGDSALYFCASSLLSREDNEQFFGPGTRLTVL.

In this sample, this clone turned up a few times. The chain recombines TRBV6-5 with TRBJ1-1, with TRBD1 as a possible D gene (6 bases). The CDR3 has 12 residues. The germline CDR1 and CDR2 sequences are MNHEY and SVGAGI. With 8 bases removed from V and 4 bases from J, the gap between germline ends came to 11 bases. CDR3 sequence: CASLTRGTEAFF. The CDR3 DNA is TGTGCCAGCCTCACCAGGGGCACTGAAGCTTTCTTT.

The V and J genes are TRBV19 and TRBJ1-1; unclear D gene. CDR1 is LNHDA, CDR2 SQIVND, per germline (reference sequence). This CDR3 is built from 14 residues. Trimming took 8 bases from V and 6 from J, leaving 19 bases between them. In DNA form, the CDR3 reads TGTGCCAGTCAGGCAAGGGCGGGCTACGCTGAAGCTTTCTTT. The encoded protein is CASQARAGYAEAFF.

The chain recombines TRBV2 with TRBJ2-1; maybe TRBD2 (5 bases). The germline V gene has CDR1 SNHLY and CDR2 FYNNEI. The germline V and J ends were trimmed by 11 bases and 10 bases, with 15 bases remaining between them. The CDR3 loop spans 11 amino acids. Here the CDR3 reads CAALRTWEQFF. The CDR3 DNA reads TGTGCCGCCCTAAGGACTTGGGAGCAGTTCTTC.

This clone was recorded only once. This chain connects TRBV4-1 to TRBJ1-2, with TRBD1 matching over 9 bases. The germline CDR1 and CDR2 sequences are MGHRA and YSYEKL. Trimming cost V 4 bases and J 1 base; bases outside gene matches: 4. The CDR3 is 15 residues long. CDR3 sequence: CASSPGTGNNYGYTF. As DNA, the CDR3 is TGCGCCAGCAGCCCCGGGACAGGGAATAACTATGGCTACACCTTC.

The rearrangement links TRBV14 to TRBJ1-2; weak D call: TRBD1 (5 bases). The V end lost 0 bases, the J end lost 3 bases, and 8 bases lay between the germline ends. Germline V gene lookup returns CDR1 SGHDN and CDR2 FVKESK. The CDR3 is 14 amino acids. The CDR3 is CASSQDRGDYGYTF. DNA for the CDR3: TGTGCCAGCAGCCAAGATCGGGGGGACTATGGCTACACCTTC.

CDR3 nucleotides: TGTGCCAGCAGTCCCTCCTGGGGGCAGGAACAGCCCCAGCATTTT. This translates into CASSPSWGQEQPQHF. This sequence joins TRBV6-5 and TRBJ1-5, with D possibly being TRBD1 (6 bases). The CDR3 is 15 amino acids. Looked up from germline, CDR1 is MNHEY and CDR2 is SVGAGI. Trimming pared 5 bases from V and 7 bases from J, leaving 18 bases between.

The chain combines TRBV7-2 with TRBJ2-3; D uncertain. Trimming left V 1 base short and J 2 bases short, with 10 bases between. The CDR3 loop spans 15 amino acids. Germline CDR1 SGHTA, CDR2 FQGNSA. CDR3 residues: CASSLEGRYTDTQYF. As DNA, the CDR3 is TGTGCCAGCAGCTTAGAAGGCAGGTACACAGATACGCAGTATTTT.

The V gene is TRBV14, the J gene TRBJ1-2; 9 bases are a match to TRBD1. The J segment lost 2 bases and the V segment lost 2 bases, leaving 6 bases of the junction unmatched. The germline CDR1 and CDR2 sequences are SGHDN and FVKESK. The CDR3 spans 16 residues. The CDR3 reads CASSQRGDRANYGYTF. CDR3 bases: TGTGCCAGCAGCCAAAGGGGGGACAGGGCAAACTATGGCTACACCTTC.

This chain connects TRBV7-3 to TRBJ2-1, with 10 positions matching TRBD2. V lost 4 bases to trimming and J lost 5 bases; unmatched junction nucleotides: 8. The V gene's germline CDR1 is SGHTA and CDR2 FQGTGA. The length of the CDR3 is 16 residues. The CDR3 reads CASSSPRTSGDNEQFF. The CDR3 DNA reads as TGTGCCAGCAGCTCCCCCCGGACTAGCGGAGACAATGAGCAGTTCTTC.

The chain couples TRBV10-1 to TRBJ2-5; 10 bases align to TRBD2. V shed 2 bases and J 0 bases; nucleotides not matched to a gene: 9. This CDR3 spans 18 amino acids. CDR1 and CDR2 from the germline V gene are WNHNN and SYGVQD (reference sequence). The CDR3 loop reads CASSEGRLAGLYQETQYF. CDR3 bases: TGCGCCAGCAGTGAGGGGAGACTAGCGGGTCTTTACCAAGAGACCCAGTACTTC.

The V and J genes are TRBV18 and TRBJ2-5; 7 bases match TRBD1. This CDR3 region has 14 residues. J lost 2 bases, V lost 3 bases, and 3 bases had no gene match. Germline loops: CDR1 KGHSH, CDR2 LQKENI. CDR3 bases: TGTGCCAGCTCACCGCTGGGACAGCAAGAGACCCAGTACTTC. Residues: CASSPLGQQETQYF.

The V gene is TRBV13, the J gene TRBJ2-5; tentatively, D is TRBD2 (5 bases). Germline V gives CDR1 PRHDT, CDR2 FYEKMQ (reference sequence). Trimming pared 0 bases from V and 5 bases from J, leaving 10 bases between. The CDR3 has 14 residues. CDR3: CASSLGLRGETQYF. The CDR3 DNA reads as TGTGCCAGCAGCTTAGGCCTTAGAGGGGAGACCCAGTACTTC.

CDR3 bases: TGTGCCAGCCGAGACAGGGGACTAGCGGGAGAAAATTTGGGGACTTCTTACGAGCAGTACTTC. This encodes CASRDRGLAGENLGTSYEQYF. The chain combines TRBV28 with TRBJ2-7, with 14 bases that match TRBD2. The CDR3 has 21 amino acids. The V segment lost 8 bases and the J segment 4 bases; nucleotides outside the gene matches: 25. Germline CDR1 and CDR2: MDHEN and SYDVKM.